These 18 T cell receptor beta chains were all obtained from the same sample, sequenced in a study of T cell responses to AZD1222 COVID-19 vaccine. The method was immunoSEQ multiplex PCR; TCRdb's version includes in-frame clones alone and lacks a portion of them. The repertoire holds roughly 130,000 clones, with about 94% as singletons. The starting material was peripheral blood, obtained 28 days after the second AZD1222 dose. Receptors originate from an adult who received the AZD1222 COVID-19 vaccine.

The chain employs TRBV7-2 and TRBJ2-2; D is undetermined. Trimming took 4 bases from V and 8 from J, leaving 11 bases between them. The CDR3 contains 13 residues. Germline V CDR1 and CDR2: SGHTA, FQGNSA. The CDR3 DNA follows: TGTGCCAGCAGCTCGGTAGAGGCGGGGGAGCTGTTTTTT. Its translation is CASSSVEAGELFF.

The chain couples TRBV18 to TRBJ2-7; tentative D call: TRBD2 (5 bases). The CDR3 spans 13 residues. Trimming took off 3 bases at V and 4 bases at J, with 10 bases between the two ends. The germline CDR1 and CDR2 sequences are KGHSH and LQKENI. CDR3 nucleotides: TGTGCCAGCTCACCCCCCGGGGATTACGAGCAGTACTTC. Its translation: CASSPPGDYEQYF.

V is TRBV4-3 and J is TRBJ1-2; D may be TRBD1 (5 bases). The germline V gene has CDR1 LGHNA and CDR2 YSLEER. V gave up 3 bases and J gave up 1 base, with 12 bases separating them. CDR3 length: 15 amino acids. The CDR3 reads CASSQSGTFNYGYTF. The DNA for the CDR3 is TGCGCCAGCAGCCAGTCCGGGACTTTTAACTATGGCTACACCTTC.

This clone was counted between two and nine times. This CDR3 is also generated by other DNA sequences in the sample. V and J are TRBV6-5 and TRBJ1-1; possible D gene TRBD1, 5 bases. V was clipped by 3 bases and J by 1 base, with 6 bases between them. Germline V gene data show CDR1 as MNHEY and CDR2 as SVGAGI. The CDR3 sequence is 13 residues long. Here the CDR3 DNA reads TGTGCCAGCAGTTATGGGGGGAACACTGAAGCTTTCTTT. Amino acids: CASSYGGNTEAFF.

The V and J genes are TRBV7-2 and TRBJ2-7; 8 bases agree with TRBD2. The V gene end was trimmed by 5 bases and the J gene end by 4 bases; junction bases not matched to a gene: 4. Germline CDR1 reads SGHTA; CDR2 reads FQGNSA. This CDR3 is 13 amino acids long. The CDR3 sequence: CASSRTSWYEQYF. CDR3 DNA: TGTGCCAGCAGCCGGACTAGCTGGTACGAGCAGTACTTC.

This clone has only one observation. The chain links TRBV12-5 to TRBJ1-1; the match to TRBD1 covers 7 bases. J was trimmed by 3 bases and V by 1 base; bases with no gene match: 5. This CDR3 is 15 amino acids long. Germline V gene sequence: CDR1 LGHNT, CDR2 FRNRAP. In nucleotides, the CDR3 is TGTGCTAGTGGTTTGGGCCGGCAGGGGGACACTGAAGCTTTCTTT. It yields the protein CASGLGRQGDTEAFF.

V gene TRBV12-3 or TRBV12-4 combines with J gene TRBJ1-4; weak D call: TRBD1 (6 bases). The CDR3 extends over 13 amino acids. V was cut by 7 bases and J by 3 bases, with 9 bases left in between. CDR3 protein: CASTTGPNEKLFF. The CDR3 DNA reads as TGTGCCAGCACGACAGGACCTAATGAAAAACTGTTTTTT.

This chain links TRBV12-3 or TRBV12-4 with TRBJ1-1, with D possibly TRBD1 on 5 matching bases. The CDR3 loop spans 13 amino acids. V was clipped by 5 bases and J by 5 bases, with 12 bases between them. The CDR3 is CASSRRDSTEAFF. CDR3 coding DNA: TGTGCCAGCAGTCGCAGGGATTCAACTGAAGCTTTCTTT.

The V gene is TRBV9, the J gene TRBJ1-2, with D hard to call. This CDR3 spans 15 amino acids. V shed 0 bases and J shed 0 bases, with 9 bases lying between them. Germline V gives CDR1 SGDLS, CDR2 YYNGEE. The CDR3 sequence: CASSVGWGANYGYTF. The CDR3 nucleotides read TGTGCCAGCAGCGTAGGATGGGGTGCTAACTATGGCTACACCTTC.

This rearrangement joins TRBV18 to TRBJ1-2, with 8 bases identical to TRBD1. Germline V gives CDR1 KGHSH, CDR2 LQKENI. After removal of 2 bases from V and 5 bases from J, the junction contained 4 bases not matched to a gene. The CDR3 has 14 residues. The DNA of the CDR3 is TGTGCCAGCTCACCAGACAGGGGACCTTATGGCTACACCTTC. It specifies CASSPDRGPYGYTF.

The V and J genes are TRBV4-2 and TRBJ2-4; D uncertain. Per germline, CDR1 LGHNA and CDR2 YNFKEQ. This CDR3 has 18 residues. V was trimmed by 0 bases and J by 0 bases, leaving 15 bases between them. The CDR3 DNA sequence: TGTGCCAGCAGCCAAGACCCGACGAGATCCTTAGCCAAAAACATTCAGTACTTC. This codes for CASSQDPTRSLAKNIQYF.

The CDR3 here is CASSHGTYEQYF. The CDR3 nucleotides read TGTGCCAGCAGCCACGGGACCTACGAGCAGTACTTC. The genes are TRBV7-9 and TRBJ2-7; the D gene is possibly TRBD2 (5 bases). From germline, CDR1 is SEHNR and CDR2 FQNEAQ (reference sequence). The V end lost 5 bases, the J end lost 2 bases, and 7 bases lay between the germline ends. The CDR3 contains 12 residues.

The chain has TRBV7-2 and TRBJ2-3, with D unresolved. With 0 bases removed from V and 1 base from J, the gap between germline ends came to 5 bases. Per germline, CDR1 SGHTA and CDR2 FQGNSA. This CDR3 is 14 amino acids long. The CDR3: CASSLAARTDTQYF. The CDR3 DNA reads TGTGCCAGCAGCTTAGCCGCCCGCACAGATACGCAGTATTTT.

The genes are TRBV28 and TRBJ1-5; weak D call: TRBD1 (6 bases). Trimming removed 5 bases from V and 7 bases from J, with 15 bases in between. CDR3 size: 14 residues. The V gene's germline CDR1 is MDHEN and CDR2 SYDVKM. CDR3: CASSPIQGRQPQHF. The CDR3 DNA follows: TGTGCCAGCAGTCCAATCCAGGGGAGGCAGCCCCAGCATTTT.

CDR3 DNA: TGTGCCAGCAGCTTGGATGACAGGGTGAGTTCACCCCTCCACTTT. This codes for CASSLDDRVSSPLHF. The chain recombines TRBV5-6 with TRBJ1-6, with 7 bases fitting TRBD1. Germline CDR1 and CDR2: SGHDT and YYEEEE. CDR3 length equals 15 residues. V gave up 0 bases and J gave up 9 bases; unmatched junction bases: 6.

V usage is TRBV5-5 and J usage is TRBJ2-7; possible D gene TRBD2, 5 bases. The CDR3 sequence is 12 residues long. V lost 2 bases, J lost 6 bases, and 9 bases lay in between. The germline gives CDR1 SGHKS, CDR2 YYEKEE (reference sequence). The CDR3 DNA follows: TGTGCCAGCAGCTTTGGAGGAGGCGAGCAGTACTTC. This codes for CASSFGGGEQYF.

The chain joins TRBV7-9 to TRBJ2-7, with D uncertain. Germline-derived CDR1 and CDR2 are SEHNR and FQNEAQ (reference sequence). V lost 5 bases, J lost 7 bases, and 12 bases lay in between. This CDR3 contains 12 residues. The CDR3 is CASSPGGEEQYF. CDR3 sequence (DNA): TGTGCCAGCAGCCCCGGCGGCGAAGAGCAGTACTTC.

V gene TRBV20-1 combines with J gene TRBJ2-5; D gene ambiguous. Germline V CDR1 and CDR2: DFQATT, SNEGSKA (reference sequence). V was trimmed by 0 bases and J by 5 bases, leaving 4 bases between them. The CDR3 sequence is 11 residues long. CDR3 in DNA: TGCAGTGCTAGAGACTGGGAGACCCAGTACTTC. Its translation is CSARDWETQYF.